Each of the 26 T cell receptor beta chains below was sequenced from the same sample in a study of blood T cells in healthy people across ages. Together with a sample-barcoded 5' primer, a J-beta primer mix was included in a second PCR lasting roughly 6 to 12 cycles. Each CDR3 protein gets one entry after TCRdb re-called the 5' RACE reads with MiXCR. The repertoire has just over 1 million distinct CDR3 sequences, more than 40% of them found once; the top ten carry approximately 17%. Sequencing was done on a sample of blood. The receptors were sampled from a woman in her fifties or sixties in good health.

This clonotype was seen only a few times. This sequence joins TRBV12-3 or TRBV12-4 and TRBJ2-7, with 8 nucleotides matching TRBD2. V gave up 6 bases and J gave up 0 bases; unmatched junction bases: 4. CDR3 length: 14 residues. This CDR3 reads CASRTSALSYEQYF. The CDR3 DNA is TGTGCCAGCAGGACTAGCGCTCTCTCCTACGAGCAGTACTTC.

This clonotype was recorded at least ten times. The CDR3 nucleotides read TGTGCCAGCAGCAGCGGACTAGCGGTCTCCTACGAGCAGTACTTC. Protein product: CASSSGLAVSYEQYF. V is TRBV12-3 or TRBV12-4 and J is TRBJ2-7; 10 nucleotides agree with TRBD2. The CDR3 has 15 residues. The J segment lost 0 bases and the V segment lost 6 bases, leaving 5 bases of the junction unmatched.

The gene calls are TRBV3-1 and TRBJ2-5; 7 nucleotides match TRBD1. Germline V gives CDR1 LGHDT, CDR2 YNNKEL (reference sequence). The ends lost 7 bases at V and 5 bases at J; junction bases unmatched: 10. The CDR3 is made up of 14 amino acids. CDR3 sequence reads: CASIQPGTAETQYF. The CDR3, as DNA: TGTGCCAGCATCCAGCCAGGGACAGCGGAGACCCAGTACTTC.

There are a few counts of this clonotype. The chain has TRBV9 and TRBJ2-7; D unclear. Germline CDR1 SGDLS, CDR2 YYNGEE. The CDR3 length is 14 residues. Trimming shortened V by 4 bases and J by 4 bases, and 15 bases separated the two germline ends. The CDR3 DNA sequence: TGTGCCAGCAGCCCAGTGGTGGGATTTTACGAGCAGTACTTC. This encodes CASSPVVGFYEQYF.

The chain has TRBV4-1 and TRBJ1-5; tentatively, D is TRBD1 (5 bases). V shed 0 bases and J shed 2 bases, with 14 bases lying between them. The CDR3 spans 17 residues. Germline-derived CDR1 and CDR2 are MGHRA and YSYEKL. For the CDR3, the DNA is TGCGCCAGCAGCCAAGAGCCAGGGAGAAGTGGCAATCAGCCCCAGCATTTT. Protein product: CASSQEPGRSGNQPQHF.

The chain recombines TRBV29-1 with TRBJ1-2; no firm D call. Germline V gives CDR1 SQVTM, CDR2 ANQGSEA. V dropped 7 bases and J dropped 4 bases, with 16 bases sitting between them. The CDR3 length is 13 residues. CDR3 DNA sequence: TGCAGCGCCGCAAAGAACACCGCCTATGGCTACACCTTC. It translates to CSAAKNTAYGYTF.

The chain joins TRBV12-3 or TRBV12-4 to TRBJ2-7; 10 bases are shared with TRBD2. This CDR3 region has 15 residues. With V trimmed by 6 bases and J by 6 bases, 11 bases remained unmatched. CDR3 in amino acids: CASSAATSGTVEQYF. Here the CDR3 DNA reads TGTGCCAGCAGCGCCGCAACTAGCGGGACAGTCGAGCAGTACTTC.

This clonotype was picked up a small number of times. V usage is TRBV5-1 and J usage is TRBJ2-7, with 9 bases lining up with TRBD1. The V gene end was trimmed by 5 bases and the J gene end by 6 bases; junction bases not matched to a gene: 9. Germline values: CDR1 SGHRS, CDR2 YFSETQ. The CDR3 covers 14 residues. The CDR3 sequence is CASRTGTGYGEQYF. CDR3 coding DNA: TGCGCCAGCAGAACCGGGACAGGGTATGGCGAGCAGTACTTC.

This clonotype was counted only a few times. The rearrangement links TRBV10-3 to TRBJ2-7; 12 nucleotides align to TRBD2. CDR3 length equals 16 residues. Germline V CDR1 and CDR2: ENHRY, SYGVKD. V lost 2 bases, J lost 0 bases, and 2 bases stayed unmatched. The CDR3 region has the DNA TGTGCCATCAGTGAGGCTAGCGGGAGGGGCTCCTACGAGCAGTACTTC. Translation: CAISEASGRGSYEQYF.

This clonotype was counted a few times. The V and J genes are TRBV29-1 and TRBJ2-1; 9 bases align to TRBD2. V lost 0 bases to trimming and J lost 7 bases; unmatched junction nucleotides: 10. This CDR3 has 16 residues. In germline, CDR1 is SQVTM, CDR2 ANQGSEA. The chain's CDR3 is CSVEDYILAGSNEQFF. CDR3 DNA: TGCAGCGTTGAAGATTATATCCTAGCGGGAAGTAATGAGCAGTTCTTC.

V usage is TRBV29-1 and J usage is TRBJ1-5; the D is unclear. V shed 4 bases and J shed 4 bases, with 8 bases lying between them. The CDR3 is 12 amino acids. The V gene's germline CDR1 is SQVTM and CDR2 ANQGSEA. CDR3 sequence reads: CSVASGNQPQHF. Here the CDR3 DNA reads TGCAGCGTTGCTAGTGGGAATCAGCCCCAGCATTTT. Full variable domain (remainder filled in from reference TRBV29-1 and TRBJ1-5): SAVISQKPSRDICQRGTSLTIQCQVDSQVTMMFWYRQQPGQSLTLIATANQGSEATYESGFVIDKFPISRPNLTFSTLTVSNMSPEDSSIYLCSVASGNQPQHFGDGTRLSIL.

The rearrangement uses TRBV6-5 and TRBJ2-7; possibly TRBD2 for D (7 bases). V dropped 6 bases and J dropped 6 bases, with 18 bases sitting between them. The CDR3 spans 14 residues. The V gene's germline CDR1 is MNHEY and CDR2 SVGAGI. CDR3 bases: TGTGCCAGCAGGTCGGGGGGTACAGGGAGCGAGCAGTACTTC. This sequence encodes CASRSGGTGSEQYF.

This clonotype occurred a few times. The CDR3 bases are TGTGCCATCAGTGAGTCGGGTCCGATGGGACAGGGAAACGAAAAACTGTTTTTT. Translation: CAISESGPMGQGNEKLFF. The V call is TRBV10-3, the J call TRBJ1-4; 9 bases are a match to TRBD1. The CDR3 runs to 18 residues. Germline CDR1 is ENHRY and CDR2 is SYGVKD. Trimming cost V 0 bases and J 8 bases; bases outside gene matches: 13.

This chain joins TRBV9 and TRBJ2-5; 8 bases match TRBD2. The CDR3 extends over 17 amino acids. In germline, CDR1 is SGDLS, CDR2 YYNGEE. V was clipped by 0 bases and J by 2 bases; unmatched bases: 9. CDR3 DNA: TGTGCCAGCAGCGTAGGTACTAGCGGAGGGACGCAAGAGACCCAGTACTTC. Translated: CASSVGTSGGTQETQYF.

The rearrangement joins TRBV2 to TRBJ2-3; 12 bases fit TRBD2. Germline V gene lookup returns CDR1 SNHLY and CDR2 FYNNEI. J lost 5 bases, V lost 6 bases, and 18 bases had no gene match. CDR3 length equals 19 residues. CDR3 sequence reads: CASRLTSGRMFGWEDTQYF. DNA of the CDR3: TGTGCCAGCAGATTAACTAGCGGGAGGATGTTCGGTTGGGAAGATACGCAGTATTTT.

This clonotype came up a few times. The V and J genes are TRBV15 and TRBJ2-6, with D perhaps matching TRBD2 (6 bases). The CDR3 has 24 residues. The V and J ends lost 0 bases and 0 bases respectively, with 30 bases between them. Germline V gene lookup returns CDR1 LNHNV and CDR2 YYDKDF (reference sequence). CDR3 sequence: CATSRDVRMTRAPSLLSGANVLTF. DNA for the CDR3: TGTGCCACCAGCAGAGATGTCCGGATGACTAGAGCACCTAGTTTACTCTCTGGGGCCAACGTCCTGACTTTC.

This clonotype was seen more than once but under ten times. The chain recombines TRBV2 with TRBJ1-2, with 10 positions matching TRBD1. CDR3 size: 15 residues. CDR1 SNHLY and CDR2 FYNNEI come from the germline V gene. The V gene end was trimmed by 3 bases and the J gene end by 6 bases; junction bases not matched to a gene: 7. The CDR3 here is CASSDLPGQGNGYTF. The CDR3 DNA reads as TGTGCCAGCAGTGATCTTCCGGGACAGGGGAATGGCTACACCTTC. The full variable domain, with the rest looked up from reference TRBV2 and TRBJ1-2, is EPEVTQTPSHQVTQMGQEVILRCVPISNHLYFYWYRQILGQKVEFLVSFYNNEISEKSEIFDDQFSVERPDGSNFTLKIRSTKLEDSAMYFCASSDLPGQGNGYTFGSGTRLTVV.

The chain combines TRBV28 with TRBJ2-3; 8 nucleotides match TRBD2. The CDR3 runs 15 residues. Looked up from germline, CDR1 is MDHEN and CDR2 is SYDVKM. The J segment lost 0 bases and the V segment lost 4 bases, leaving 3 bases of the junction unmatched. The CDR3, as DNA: TGTGCCAGCAGTTCGGGGGGGCTTAGCACAGATACGCAGTATTTT. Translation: CASSSGGLSTDTQYF. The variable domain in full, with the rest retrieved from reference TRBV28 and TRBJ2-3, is DVKVTQSSRYLVKRTGEKVFLECVQDMDHENMFWYRQDPGLGLRLIYFSYDVKMKEKGDIPEGYSVSREKKERFSLILESASTNQTSMYLCASSSGGLSTDTQYFGPGTRLTVL.

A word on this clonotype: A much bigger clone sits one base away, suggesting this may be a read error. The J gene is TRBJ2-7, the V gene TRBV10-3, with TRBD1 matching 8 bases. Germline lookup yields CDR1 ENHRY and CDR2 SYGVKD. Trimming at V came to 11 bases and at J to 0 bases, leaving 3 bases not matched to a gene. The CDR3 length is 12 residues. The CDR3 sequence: CAAGQDSYEQYF. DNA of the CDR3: TGTGCCGCGGGACAGGACTCCTACGAGCAGTACTTC.

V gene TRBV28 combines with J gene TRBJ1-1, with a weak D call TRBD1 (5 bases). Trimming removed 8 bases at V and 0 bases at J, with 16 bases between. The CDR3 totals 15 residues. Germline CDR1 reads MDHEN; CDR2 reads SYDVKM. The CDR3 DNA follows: TGTGCCAGCGGAGCCGAGACAGTCTTGAACACTGAAGCTTTCTTT. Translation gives CASGAETVLNTEAFF. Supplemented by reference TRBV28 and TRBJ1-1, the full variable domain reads DVKVTQSSRYLVKRTGEKVFLECVQDMDHENMFWYRQDPGLGLRLIYFSYDVKMKEKGDIPEGYSVSREKKERFSLILESASTNQTSMYLCASGAETVLNTEAFFGQGTRLTVV.

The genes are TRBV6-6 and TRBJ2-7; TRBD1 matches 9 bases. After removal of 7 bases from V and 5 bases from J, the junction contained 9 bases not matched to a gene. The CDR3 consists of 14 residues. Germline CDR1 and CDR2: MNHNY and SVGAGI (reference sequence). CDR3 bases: TGTGCCAGCAATGGGGGACAGGGCGCCCACGAGCAGTACTTC. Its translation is CASNGGQGAHEQYF.

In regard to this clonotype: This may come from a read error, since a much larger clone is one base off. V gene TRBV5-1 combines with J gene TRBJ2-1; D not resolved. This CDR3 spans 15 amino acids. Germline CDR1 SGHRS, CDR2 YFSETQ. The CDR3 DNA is TGCGCCAGCAGATTGGGTCTAGACTCCTACAATGAGCAGTTCTTC. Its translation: CASRLGLDSYNEQFF.

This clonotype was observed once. This CDR3 reads CASSSGGGANEQFF. The CDR3 region has the DNA TGTGCCAGCAGTTCTGGCGGGGGGGCGAATGAGCAGTTCTTC. This rearrangement joins TRBV27 to TRBJ2-1; 9 bases fit TRBD2. With V trimmed by 4 bases and J by 7 bases, 5 bases remained unmatched. This CDR3 has 14 amino acids. Germline values: CDR1 MNHEY, CDR2 SMNVEV (reference sequence).

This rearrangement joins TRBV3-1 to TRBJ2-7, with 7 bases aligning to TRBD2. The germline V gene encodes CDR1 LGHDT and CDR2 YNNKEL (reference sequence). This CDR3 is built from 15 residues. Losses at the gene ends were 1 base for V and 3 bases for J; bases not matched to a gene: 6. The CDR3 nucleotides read TGTGCCAGCAGCCAAGGACGGGGGGTAGGCTACGAGCAGTACTTC. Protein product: CASSQGRGVGYEQYF.

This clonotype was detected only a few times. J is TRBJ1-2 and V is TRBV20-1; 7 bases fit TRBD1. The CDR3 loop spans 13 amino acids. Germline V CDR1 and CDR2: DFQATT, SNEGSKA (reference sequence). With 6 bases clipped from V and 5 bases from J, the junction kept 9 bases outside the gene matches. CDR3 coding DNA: TGCAGTGCGACCGGGACAGATGTTTATGGCTACACCTTC. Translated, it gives CSATGTDVYGYTF.

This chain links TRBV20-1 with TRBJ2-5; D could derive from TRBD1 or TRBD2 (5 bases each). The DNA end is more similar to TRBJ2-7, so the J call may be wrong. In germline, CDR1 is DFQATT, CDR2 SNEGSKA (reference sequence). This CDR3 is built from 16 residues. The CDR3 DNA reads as TGCAGTGCTCCGCATGTGGGACGGAGACTTACCTACGAGCAGTACTTC. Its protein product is CSAPHVGRRLTYEQYF.